The clone carrying this T cell receptor (beta chain) showed up just a few times. The library attached unique molecular identifiers to individual cDNA molecules. TCRdb itself ran the 5' RACE reads through MiXCR, one entry per CDR3 protein. The sample has more than 60,000 distinct CDR3 sequences; 15% to 20% are singletons. These data originate in a study of human T cells and chemical hapten exposure. Overall study context: Minor pooled library volume differences mainly drove per-sample TCR yield variation.

Total RNA was isolated from whole blood that had not been fractionated. The source is a female donor in good health.

The CDR3 spells CASSKTGRYTEAFF. CDR3 nucleotide sequence: TGTGCCAGTAGTAAGACAGGGCGGTACACTGAAGCTTTCTTT. J is TRBJ1-1 and V is TRBV19; the match to TRBD1 covers 7 bases. Germline lookup yields CDR1 LNHDA and CDR2 SQIVND (reference sequence). The J segment lost 3 bases and the V segment lost 4 bases, leaving 5 bases of the junction unmatched. CDR3 size: 14 residues.